This T cell receptor (beta chain) derives from a study of blood T cell repertoires in COVID-19 (dated by TCRdb to the early 2020s). About the study as a whole: Samples from collaborators originated in the United States, Italy and Spain and spanned both the acute and convalescent phases of COVID-19. The material from the prospective study consisted of cDNA or gDNA derived from T cells, B-cell-depleted T cells, or PBMCs. The dataset comprised deeply sampled blood TCRbeta repertoires from subjects exposed to, actively infected with, or recovered from COVID-19. The repertoires were released in a freely available public database meant as a resource for research on the immune response to SARS-CoV-2. The samples were drawn from the first 160 participants of the ongoing ImmuneRACE study and from 1,254 subjects provided by 6 global collaborators. The sample metadata nearly always contained a de-identified subject ID, COVID-19 status, age in years and sex. Where HLA class I and class II types were available, the types were taken from metadata supplied by the sample provider, not from assay-based typing.

TCRbeta CDR3 regions were amplified from genomic DNA using the immunoSEQ Assay, a bias-controlled multiplex PCR. The authors' pipeline ran thus. The number of nucleated cells in each sample was estimated from the amplification of reference gene primers within the assay. To quantify the absolute abundance of each unique TCRbeta CDR3 rearrangement, sequence reads were collapsed and filtered. Productive Simpson clonality was computed per sample as the square root of Simpson's diversity index over productive rearrangements. What TCRdb holds here is the immuneACCESS table cut down to in-frame rearrangements. Part of the clones is not present; checked against another copy, under half of the missing clones reflect an unresolved V gene, and the others are unexplained. The V and J calls and clone size were taken over from that table, and D and trimming were inferred from the DNA. The sample table lists about 32,000 clones, roughly nine tenths of them with a count of one. The ten largest clones capture approximately 4% of the sample.

The research as a whole found: The quantity of clinical and demographic metadata differed by source and by participant and was supplied without curation.

From cysteine to phenylalanine, the CDR3 is 17 amino acids long. Only the CDR3 portion is preserved as DNA: 51 bases, with reading frame beginning at the first base. The junction shows trimming of 5 bases on V and 6 bases on J, and the gene matches do not reach 17 bases of it. In the germline V gene, CDR1 corresponds to SGHVS and CDR2 to FQNEAQ. Each collaborating institution followed its own protocols to collect whole blood in K2EDTA tubes. Collaborator samples were shipped for TCRbeta analysis as frozen whole blood, isolated PBMCs, or DNA extracted from either sample type. On this clone: This receptor's antigen is unknown. The record has no base qualities; no much larger clone is one base away.

The TCR sequence derives from a man in his 60s with acute or convalescent COVID-19. The sequencing input was peripheral blood. The sequence links TRBV7-8 to TRBJ2-5, and TRBD1 aligns with 8 junction nucleotides. The CDR3 is CASSPRKRGTGEKTQYF. The sequenced DNA is TGTGCCAGCAGCCCACGGAAAAGAGGGACAGGAGAGAAGACCCAGTACTTC.